Below are 15 T cell receptor beta chains sequenced from a single sample in a study of tumor-infiltrating lymphocytes in oesophageal squamous cell carcinoma. TCRdb re-analysed the reads in MiXCR, keeping a single row per CDR3 protein. This sample carries roughly 11,000 distinct CDR3 sequences, 58% of them seen once, and the ten largest clones take roughly 50%. The source material was blood. The origin of the receptors is a female donor with esophageal squamous cell carcinoma.

This clonotype was counted ten times or more. The rearrangement links TRBV28 to TRBJ2-1; D is tentatively TRBD1 or TRBD2 (5 bases each). The J call may be mistaken, given a closer DNA end match to TRBJ2-7. The germline V gene has CDR1 MDHEN and CDR2 SYDVKM. The CDR3 covers 14 residues. The CDR3 coding sequence is TGTGCCAGCAGTTTCTTGGGACCGGCCGTCGAGCAGTACTTC. Amino acids: CASSFLGPAVEQYF.

This clonotype was counted once. V gene TRBV6-6 combines with J gene TRBJ2-1; no definite D call. Germline-derived CDR1 and CDR2 are MNHNY and SVGAGI (reference sequence). The CDR3 loop spans 15 amino acids. V lost 8 bases to trimming and J lost 12 bases, with 26 bases between them. The CDR3 DNA is TGTGCCAGCTCTAACGGCCAGCTGCGATCATCCGGGCAGTTCTTC. It specifies CASSNGQLRSSGQFF.

About this clonotype: Relative to the germline gene, one junction end is altered; a read error may explain this. This rearrangement joins TRBV7-2 to TRBJ2-1, with TRBD2 matching over 7 bases. The CDR3 covers 16 residues. Germline V gives CDR1 SGHTA, CDR2 FQGNSA. CDR3 DNA sequence: TGTGTCAGCAGCTGGCGACTAGCAAGTAATCACAATGAGCAGTTCTTC. Amino acid sequence: CVSSWRLASNHNEQFF.

This clonotype was detected only once. The chain links TRBV7-2 to TRBJ2-7; D might be TRBD1 (7 bases). From germline, CDR1 is SGHTA and CDR2 FQGNSA. The CDR3 is 15 amino acids. V was trimmed by 5 bases and J by 1 base, leaving 15 bases between them. The CDR3, as DNA: TGTGCCAGCAGCCGTGGGGGGACAGTATCCTACGAGCAGTACTTC. It specifies CASSRGGTVSYEQYF.

The chain links TRBV7-3 to TRBJ2-5; TRBD1 matches at 9 bases. In germline, CDR1 is SGHTA, CDR2 FQGTGA. The V and J ends lost 1 base and 11 bases, in that order; junction bases with no gene match: 14. This CDR3 has 16 residues. The CDR3 coding sequence is TGTGCCAGCAGCTTAAATCTGGACAGGGGCTCCGATGAGCAGTACTTC. Translation: CASSLNLDRGSDEQYF.

This clonotype was seen only once. CDR3: CASSEGRFRSYNEQFF. For the CDR3, the DNA is TGTGCCAGCAGTGAAGGAAGATTTCGCTCCTACAATGAGCAGTTCTTC. The chain uses TRBV6-1 and TRBJ2-1; no definite D call. V lost 1 base and J lost 0, with 10 bases in between. The CDR3 spans 16 residues. Germline lookup yields CDR1 MNHNS and CDR2 SASEGT.

The chain links TRBV6-6 to TRBJ2-5; 12 bases are shared with TRBD2. TRBJ2-1 matches the DNA end more closely, so the J call is doubtful. The CDR3 is 14 amino acids. Germline V gives CDR1 MNHNY, CDR2 SVGAGI (reference sequence). The CDR3: CASTLAGGYNEQFF. DNA of the CDR3: TGTGCCAGCACACTAGCGGGGGGCTACAATGAGCAGTTCTTC.

The V call is TRBV7-6, the J call TRBJ1-4; maybe TRBD1 (5 bases). The CDR3 covers 16 residues. The V end lost 0 bases, the J end lost 16 bases, and 24 bases lay between the germline ends. CDR1 and CDR2 (germline): SGHVS, FNYEAQ. The CDR3 DNA reads as TGTGCCAGCAGCTTAGCCAGCGGGGGTGGTACAGATACGCAGTTTTTT. Translated: CASSLASGGGTDTQFF.

About this clonotype itself: The junction does not match germline at one end; this may be a read error. The chain joins TRBV5-3 to TRBJ2-3, with TRBD1 matching 9 bases. The assigned J gene may be wrong: the sequence end matches TRBJ2-7 better. TRBV5-3 is given ORF status, its function remaining uncertain. The CDR3 covers 16 residues. The CDR3 nucleotides read TGTGCCAGCAGCTTGGGGGGACAGGGTGGAATGTACGAGCAGTACTTC. Its translation is CASSLGGQGGMYEQYF.

This clonotype appeared many times. The chain is built from TRBV28 and TRBJ2-7; D is perhaps TRBD1 (5 bases). The CDR3 runs 16 residues. Germline V gene sequence: CDR1 MDHEN, CDR2 SYDVKM. The V gene lost 3 bases and the J gene lost 3 bases, with 18 bases spanning the gap. The CDR3 nucleotides are TGTGCCAGCAGTTTCCCCGGACACCGGGCCGGCTACGAGCAGTACTTC. Amino acids: CASSFPGHRAGYEQYF.

The rearrangement links TRBV7-8 to TRBJ2-1, with 7 bases matching TRBD1. The last part of the DNA fits TRBJ2-7 better; the J call may be wrong. This CDR3 is built from 15 residues. Germline V gene lookup returns CDR1 SGHVS and CDR2 FQNEAQ. The CDR3, as DNA: TGTGCCAGCAGCAGAACCGGACAGGAACGGTACGAGCAGTACTTC. As protein: CASSRTGQERYEQYF.

Only a few counts were recorded for this clonotype. The chain links TRBV28 to TRBJ2-3; maybe TRBD1 (5 bases). Germline assignment: CDR1 MDHEN and CDR2 SYDVKM. V lost 2 bases and J 4 bases, leaving 13 bases between the germline ends. This CDR3 has 15 residues. CDR3 sequence reads: CASSLQGSVSDTQYF. The CDR3 DNA follows: TGTGCCAGCAGTTTACAGGGATCCGTCTCAGATACGCAGTATTTT.

The V gene is TRBV7-8, the J gene TRBJ2-5; 7 bases align to TRBD2. The DNA matches TRBJ2-7 better at its end, which makes the J call doubtful. Germline assignment: CDR1 SGHVS and CDR2 FQNEAQ. The CDR3 has 15 amino acids. In DNA, the CDR3 is TGTGCCAGCAGCTTGCGGGGGACCGATGTCAACGAGCAGTACTTC. It translates to CASSLRGTDVNEQYF.

This clonotype came up many times. The V call is TRBV10-3, the J call TRBJ1-2; D is unresolved. The germline V and J ends were trimmed by 8 bases and 8 bases, with 18 bases remaining between them. The CDR3 covers 13 residues. Per the germline V gene, CDR1 is ENHRY and CDR2 is SYGVKD. The CDR3 DNA is TGTGCCATCCGGAGCGGTGATGCTATAGGCTACACCTTC. Its protein is CAIRSGDAIGYTF.

The chain links TRBV7-6 to TRBJ2-4; D not resolved. Judging by the DNA end, TRBJ2-7 fits better; the J call may be wrong. The germline CDR1 and CDR2 sequences are SGHVS and FNYEAQ. The CDR3 is 13 amino acids. The CDR3: CASSMISSNEQYF. CDR3 nucleotide sequence: TGTGCCAGCAGCATGATCTCCAGTAACGAGCAGTACTTC.